The present TCR beta chain was sequenced within a study of cytomegalovirus exposure and HLA in healthy donors. Study findings and constraints: TCR association rates varied by HLA locus in a later analysis, with DRB1 highest and HLA-C lowest. In a later analysis, TCR beta V- and J-gene trimming showed a link to a missense DCLRE1C variant.

There are a few counts of this clone. Its antigen is currently unknown. In the PCR, 60 Vbeta and 13 Jbeta primers were used. Data came from immunoSEQ multiplex PCR; TCRdb stores just in-frame clones and leaves some out. The sample shows 100,000 to 150,000 clones, 74% of them seen only once. The germline CDR1 and CDR2 sequences are SGDLS and YYNGEE. Trimming stripped 2 bases from V and 13 bases from J, with 10 bases between. This CDR3 has 12 residues. Sequenced material: PBMCs. The rearrangement links TRBV9 to TRBJ1-6, with D maybe TRBD1 (6 bases). The clonotype was recovered from a woman between 45 and 65 years old in good health and CMV-seropositive. The CDR3 DNA is TGTGCCAGCAGCGTTACAGGGATGCCCCTCCACTTT. It yields the protein CASSVTGMPLHF.